These 32 T cell receptor beta chains originate from one sample sequenced in a study of resident and recirculating memory T cells in vitiligo. The data were produced by immunoSEQ multiplex PCR, yet TCRdb's version contains in-frame clones alone and is incomplete. Among 75,000 to 95,000 clones listed, under 95% were seen once. The sample was blood. The receptors were sampled from a male donor with vitiligo.

The chain uses TRBV28 and TRBJ1-3; D call uncertain. Trimming took off 3 bases at V and 2 bases at J, with 14 bases between the two ends. The CDR3 has 16 residues. The germline V gene has CDR1 MDHEN and CDR2 SYDVKM. The CDR3 reads CASSFFPEGAGNTIYF. In DNA form, the CDR3 reads TGTGCCAGCAGTTTTTTCCCCGAAGGAGCTGGAAACACCATATATTTT.

The J gene is TRBJ2-7, the V gene TRBV9; 7 bases agree with TRBD1. V shed 0 bases and J 3 bases; nucleotides not matched to a gene: 6. The length of the CDR3 is 15 residues. Per germline, CDR1 SGDLS and CDR2 YYNGEE. Here the CDR3 reads CASSVGTGRLYEQYF. The DNA for the CDR3 is TGTGCCAGCAGCGTAGGGACAGGTCGCCTCTACGAGCAGTACTTC.

This sequence joins TRBV11-2 and TRBJ2-1; 8 bases are a match to TRBD1. The CDR3 totals 14 residues. Germline V gene sequence: CDR1 SGHAT, CDR2 FQNNGV. The V segment lost 3 bases and the J segment 4 bases; nucleotides outside the gene matches: 2. In DNA, the CDR3 is TGTGCCAGCAGCTTCGGGACAGGATACAATGAGCAGTTCTTC. This codes for CASSFGTGYNEQFF.

The chain links TRBV9 to TRBJ1-4; possible D gene TRBD1, 5 bases. CDR3 length: 16 residues. Germline assignment: CDR1 SGDLS and CDR2 YYNGEE. V was pared by 0 bases and J by 7 bases, with 16 bases between. The chain's CDR3 is CASSVAGGGDGEKLFF. The CDR3 DNA is TGTGCCAGCAGCGTAGCTGGGGGAGGGGATGGTGAAAAACTGTTTTTT. Full variable domain (remainder filled in from reference TRBV9 and TRBJ1-4): DSGVTQTPKHLITATGQRVTLRCSPRSGDLSVYWYQQSLDQGLQFLIQYYNGEERAKGNILERFSAQQFPDLHSELNLSSLELGDSALYFCASSVAGGGDGEKLFFGSGTQLSVL.

The genes are TRBV7-6 and TRBJ2-5, with 9 bases matching TRBD2. From germline, CDR1 is SGHVS and CDR2 FNYEAQ. With V trimmed by 5 bases and J by 3 bases, 10 bases remained unmatched. The CDR3 covers 16 residues. The CDR3 DNA sequence: TGTGCCAGCAGCCTGGTTTCTAGCGGGACTAAAGAGACCCAGTACTTC. Its translation is CASSLVSSGTKETQYF.

The rearrangement joins TRBV7-2 to TRBJ2-1; 9 bases map to TRBD2. This CDR3 spans 16 amino acids. Germline CDR1 reads SGHTA; CDR2 reads FQGNSA. Trimming removed 5 bases from V and 2 bases from J; junction bases left unmatched: 7. CDR3 residues: CASSPTLAGPYNEQFF. DNA for the CDR3: TGTGCCAGCAGCCCAACTCTAGCGGGGCCCTACAATGAGCAGTTCTTC.

The V gene is TRBV28, the J gene TRBJ1-2; the D is unclear. CDR1 is MDHEN and CDR2 is SYDVKM in the germline V gene. The V end was cut by 3 bases, the J end by 4 bases, with 12 bases between. CDR3 size: 14 residues. CDR3 amino acids: CASSLIPVAYGYTF. As DNA, the CDR3 is TGTGCCAGCAGTTTGATCCCTGTGGCCTATGGCTACACCTTC.

This chain connects TRBV5-6 to TRBJ2-3; D not resolved. Per the germline V gene, CDR1 is SGHDT and CDR2 is YYEEEE. CDR3 length equals 17 residues. V lost 0 bases and J lost 2, with 16 bases in between. As DNA, the CDR3 is TGTGCCAGCAGCTTGGCCCTCCTCAGCGAGACCACAGATACGCAGTATTTT. The encoded protein is CASSLALLSETTDTQYF.

The V call is TRBV6-1, the J call TRBJ1-1; no firm D call. The CDR3 has 13 amino acids. The germline V and J ends were trimmed by 8 bases and 5 bases, with 15 bases remaining between them. The germline V gene encodes CDR1 MNHNS and CDR2 SASEGT. The CDR3 DNA is TGTGCCAGCCTAAGACAAGGAGGTACTGAAGCTTTCTTT. Translated, it gives CASLRQGGTEAFF.

V usage is TRBV7-2 and J usage is TRBJ2-7; 12 bases are shared with TRBD2. J was trimmed by 12 bases and V by 2 bases; bases with no gene match: 14. The CDR3 is 16 residues long. The germline gives CDR1 SGHTA, CDR2 FQGNSA. In DNA, the CDR3 is TGTGCCAGCAGCTTAAAGAGTCCTACGACTAGCGGGAGTTGGTACTTC. As protein: CASSLKSPTTSGSWYF.

The genes are TRBV10-2 and TRBJ1-5; tentative D call: TRBD1 (6 bases). The CDR3 is 12 residues long. Germline V gene sequence: CDR1 WSHSY, CDR2 SAAADI. Trimming cost V 8 bases and J 5 bases, with 10 bases left between them. CDR3 DNA sequence: TGCGCCAGCGGGGAGGGGGATCAGCCCCAGCATTTT. Amino acids: CASGEGDQPQHF.

V gene TRBV5-6 combines with J gene TRBJ1-1; weak D call: TRBD1 (6 bases). Per the germline V gene, CDR1 is SGHDT and CDR2 is YYEEEE. CDR3 length equals 15 residues. Trimming left V 0 bases short and J 1 base short, with 10 bases between. The CDR3 coding sequence is TGTGCCAGCAGCTTGGGGGCGGGGGCGAACACTGAAGCTTTCTTT. The encoded protein is CASSLGAGANTEAFF.

The rearrangement links TRBV6-5 to TRBJ1-2; 7 bases align to TRBD1. Germline loops: CDR1 MNHEY, CDR2 SVGAGI. This CDR3 region has 13 residues. With V trimmed by 6 bases and J by 8 bases, 9 bases remained unmatched. The CDR3 loop reads CASRPGTASGYTF. In DNA form, the CDR3 reads TGTGCCAGCAGACCCGGGACAGCCTCCGGCTACACCTTC.

Regarding this clone: In this CDR3 the conserved last residue, phenylalanine or tryptophan, is missing, so a read error is likely. It is unclear where the CDR3 begins or ends on the DNA, so no DNA is shown, and the CDR3 is as TCRdb lists it. The V call is TRBV10-3, the J call TRBJ1-4; TRBD1, as called in the table, went unchecked against the DNA. 10 amino acids form the CDR3, both terminal residues included. CDR1 and CDR2 from the germline V gene are ENHRY and SYGVKD. The CDR3 sequence is CAISEPGRVS.

The V call is TRBV30, the J call TRBJ2-7, with D maybe TRBD1 (6 bases). The V end lost 3 bases, the J end lost 2 bases, and 11 bases lay between the germline ends. The CDR3 has 13 residues. CDR1 is GTSNPN and CDR2 is SVGIG in the germline V gene (reference sequence). Here the CDR3 DNA reads TGTGCCTGGAGCCTAGGACAGCCCTACGAGCAGTACTTC. Encoded protein: CAWSLGQPYEQYF.

The chain uses TRBV4-3 and TRBJ2-7, with D perhaps matching TRBD2 (6 bases). V was pared by 1 base and J by 2 bases, with 27 bases between. Per germline, CDR1 LGHNA and CDR2 YSLEER. The CDR3 spans 20 residues. The CDR3 here is CASSQVGGRQRRDPPYEQYF. CDR3 sequence (DNA): TGCGCCAGCAGCCAAGTGGGAGGACGACAGCGCCGGGATCCCCCCTACGAGCAGTACTTC.

The chain carries TRBV6-5 and TRBJ2-2; 7 nucleotides match TRBD1. Trimming cost V 0 bases and J 2 bases; bases outside gene matches: 3. The CDR3 loop spans 16 amino acids. Germline values: CDR1 MNHEY, CDR2 SVGAGI. This chain's CDR3 is CASSYSPGGNTGELFF. The CDR3 DNA sequence: TGTGCCAGCAGTTACTCCCCAGGGGGTAACACCGGGGAGCTGTTTTTT.

The CDR3 DNA reads TGCAGCATCGGGACAGGGGGAACTAATGAAAAACTGTTTTTT. It codes for CSIGTGGTNEKLFF. The chain carries TRBV29-1 and TRBJ1-4; 11 nucleotides agree with TRBD1. The CDR3 spans 14 residues. Germline V gene lookup returns CDR1 SQVTM and CDR2 ANQGSEA. Losses at the gene ends were 8 bases for V and 1 base for J; bases not matched to a gene: 3.

This rearrangement joins TRBV7-3 to TRBJ2-5, with 9 bases aligning to TRBD2. CDR1 is SGHTA and CDR2 is FQGTGA in the germline V gene. The junction had 9 bases not matched to a gene; V was cut back by 5 bases and J by 5 bases. This CDR3 has 15 residues. The CDR3 sequence is CASSVLAGVEETQYF. CDR3 bases: TGTGCCAGCAGCGTCTTAGCGGGAGTGGAGGAGACCCAGTACTTC.

A single count supports this clone. The V and J genes are TRBV5-6 and TRBJ1-2; D is uncertain. The CDR3 extends over 13 amino acids. Germline values: CDR1 SGHDT, CDR2 YYEEEE. Trimming shortened V by 6 bases and J by 1 base, and 10 bases separated the two germline ends. CDR3 nucleotide sequence: TGTGCCAGCACCGACTCCCTTAACTATGGCTACACCTTC. It is translated as CASTDSLNYGYTF. The full variable domain, completed using reference TRBV5-6 and TRBJ1-2, is DAGVTQSPTHLIKTRGQQVTLRCSPKSGHDTVSWYQQALGQGPQFIFQYYEEEERQRGNFPDRFSGHQFPNYSSELNVNALLLGDSALYLCASTDSLNYGYTFGSGTRLTVV.

The chain combines TRBV7-9 with TRBJ1-1; TRBD1 matches 7 bases. CDR3 length: 18 amino acids. J gave up 3 bases and V 1 base, and 14 bases lay outside the gene matches. Germline values: CDR1 SEHNR, CDR2 FQNEAQ (reference sequence). CDR3 sequence reads: CASSLGSWLAGGYTEAFF. The CDR3 nucleotides read TGTGCCAGCAGCTTAGGGAGTTGGTTGGCAGGGGGGTACACTGAAGCTTTCTTT.

The rearrangement links TRBV28 to TRBJ1-5, with 10 bases matching TRBD1. CDR1 is MDHEN and CDR2 is SYDVKM in the germline V gene. V shed 9 bases and J 5 bases; nucleotides not matched to a gene: 19. This CDR3 region has 18 residues. This CDR3 is CARIIRDRGLEMDQPQHF. For the CDR3, the DNA is TGTGCCAGAATTATCCGGGACAGGGGTCTCGAAATGGATCAGCCCCAGCATTTT.

J is TRBJ2-7 and V is TRBV7-9; 9 bases agree with TRBD2. CDR1 is SEHNR and CDR2 is FQNEAQ in the germline V gene (reference sequence). V lost 5 bases to trimming and J lost 2 bases; unmatched junction nucleotides: 13. The CDR3 has 17 residues. This chain's CDR3 is CASSQSQSSGTAYEQYF. In DNA, the CDR3 is TGTGCCAGCAGCCAATCCCAATCTAGCGGGACAGCCTACGAGCAGTACTTC.

The genes are TRBV6-5 and TRBJ2-7; tentative D call: TRBD1 (6 bases). The CDR3 covers 15 residues. The germline CDR1 and CDR2 sequences are MNHEY and SVGAGI. V lost 2 bases to trimming and J lost 2 bases, with 13 bases between them. The CDR3, as DNA: TGTGCCAGCAGTTACGTGGCAGGGGATGCCTACGAGCAGTACTTC. As protein: CASSYVAGDAYEQYF.

The chain links TRBV19 to TRBJ1-5; D perhaps matches TRBD1 (6 bases). Germline loops: CDR1 LNHDA, CDR2 SQIVND (reference sequence). CDR3 length: 15 residues. Trimming took 3 bases from V and 6 from J, leaving 15 bases between them. This CDR3 reads CASSMGGGRGQPQHF. Here the CDR3 DNA reads TGTGCCAGTAGTATGGGAGGGGGGCGAGGTCAGCCCCAGCATTTT. Supplemented by reference TRBV19 and TRBJ1-5, the full variable domain reads DGGITQSPKYLFRKEGQNVTLSCEQNLNHDAMYWYRQDPGQGLRLIYYSQIVNDFQKGDIAEGYSVSREKKESFPLTVTSAQKNPTAFYLCASSMGGGRGQPQHFGDGTRLSIL.

In this sample, this clone turned up once. This rearrangement joins TRBV18 to TRBJ1-3; D gene unclear. Germline V gene lookup returns CDR1 KGHSH and CDR2 LQKENI. Trimming removed 0 bases at V and 4 bases at J, with 16 bases between. The CDR3 loop spans 17 amino acids. The CDR3 sequence is CASSPPNFMQPGNTIYF. The CDR3 DNA reads as TGTGCCAGCTCACCACCCAACTTCATGCAACCCGGAAACACCATATATTTT.

The rearrangement links TRBV6-5 to TRBJ2-7; TRBD2 aligns across 9 bases. Germline CDR1 reads MNHEY; CDR2 reads SVGAGI. V lost 4 bases to trimming and J lost 0 bases; unmatched junction nucleotides: 7. This CDR3 region has 16 residues. The CDR3 nucleotides are TGTGCCAGCAGTTTACATAGCGGGGGCTCCTCCTACGAGCAGTACTTC. Protein sequence: CASSLHSGGSSYEQYF.

The rearrangement joins TRBV6-4 to TRBJ2-1; 9 nucleotides line up with TRBD2. This CDR3 comprises 15 residues. Germline lookup yields CDR1 MRHNA and CDR2 SNTAGT. The V and J ends lost 5 bases and 0 bases, in that order; junction bases with no gene match: 2. The CDR3 region has the DNA TGTGCCAGCAGTAAGCGGGAGGCCTCCTACAATGAGCAGTTCTTC. It yields the protein CASSKREASYNEQFF.

V is TRBV28 and J is TRBJ2-7, with unresolved D. With 8 bases removed from V and 3 bases from J, the gap between germline ends came to 20 bases. The length of the CDR3 is 15 residues. The germline V gene encodes CDR1 MDHEN and CDR2 SYDVKM. The DNA of the CDR3 is TGTGCCAGCGCCCCTGGCGTGGTTCTAGGCTACGAGCAGTACTTC. Its translation: CASAPGVVLGYEQYF.

The rearrangement links TRBV11-2 to TRBJ1-4, with no clear D. This CDR3 contains 14 residues. The V gene's germline CDR1 is SGHAT and CDR2 FQNNGV. Trimming pared 2 bases from V and 8 bases from J, leaving 12 bases between. For the CDR3, the DNA is TGTGCCAGCAGCTTAAGCGGTCGGTACGAAAAACTGTTTTTT. As protein: CASSLSGRYEKLFF.

The genes are TRBV6-6 and TRBJ1-2; D is perhaps TRBD1 (6 bases). Germline CDR1 reads MNHNY; CDR2 reads SVGAGI (reference sequence). This CDR3 region has 12 residues. Deletions cut 5 bases from V and 8 bases from J, with 12 bases between. The CDR3 sequence is CASSNTGSGYTF. In DNA form, the CDR3 reads TGTGCCAGCAGTAACACAGGGAGCGGCTACACCTTC.

This clone is a singleton in its sample. The J gene is TRBJ2-3, the V gene TRBV25-1, with 8 positions matching TRBD2. In germline, CDR1 is MGHDK, CDR2 SYGVNS. The CDR3 totals 15 residues. The V segment lost 2 bases and the J segment 2 bases; nucleotides outside the gene matches: 3. The CDR3 coding sequence is TGTGCCAGCAGTGAAGGACTAGCTATCACAGATACGCAGTATTTT. Protein product: CASSEGLAITDTQYF.